This record covers a single TCR beta chain. As handled by the study authors: Amplification of reference gene primers was used by the study to estimate nucleated cell counts. Profiled with immunoSEQ multiplex PCR; TCRdb holds only in-frame clones, not every one. That table gives V, J and clone size, and the DNA gave D and trimming. This sample has under 150,000 clones, with less than 95% found just once. The sample belongs to a study of blood T cell repertoires in COVID-19. Across the whole study: From the United States, Italy and Spain came samples of acute and convalescent COVID-19. PBMCs, B-cell-depleted T cells, or T cells were the source of the cDNA or gDNA that made up the material.

The germline gives CDR1 SGHDN, CDR2 FVKESK. V lost 4 bases and J 3 bases, leaving 9 bases between the germline ends. This CDR3 spans 13 amino acids. The chain is built from TRBV14 and TRBJ1-2; no clear D gene. The material sequenced was peripheral blood. The receptor was isolated from a human donor with active COVID-19. The donor label of this sample is uncertain. CDR3 sequence (DNA): TGTGCCAGCAGCCGCAAACAAGACTATGGCTACACCTTC. Protein: CASSRKQDYGYTF. Full variable domain (rest looked up from reference TRBV14 and TRBJ1-2): EAGVTQFPSHSVIEKGQTVTLRCDPISGHDNLYWYRRVMGKEIKFLLHFVKESKQDESGMPNNRFLAERTGGTYSTLKVQPAELEDSGVYFCASSRKQDYGYTFGSGTRLTVV.